This passage covers 25 T cell receptor beta chains from one sample sequenced in a study of T cell responses to AZD1222 COVID-19 vaccine. This table comes from immunoSEQ multiplex PCR, and its TCRdb copy is limited to in-frame clones, with some not included. Of 50,000 to 65,000 clones listed, 75% to 90% are singletons. The sequencing here drew on peripheral blood, taken 28 days after the second AZD1222 dose. The origin of the receptors is an adult who received the AZD1222 COVID-19 vaccine.

The chain recombines TRBV3-1 (or the pseudogene TRBV3-2) with TRBJ2-3; the D gene is possibly TRBD2 (5 bases). The CDR3 loop spans 15 amino acids. V lost 4 bases and J 6 bases, leaving 17 bases between the germline ends. Per germline, CDR1 LGHDT and CDR2 YNNKEL (reference sequence). CDR3 sequence: CASSPSDFSGDTQYF. DNA of the CDR3: TGTGCCAGCAGCCCCTCGGACTTTTCAGGCGATACGCAGTATTTT.

The gene calls are TRBV6-6 and TRBJ2-7; perhaps TRBD2 as D (6 bases). The CDR3 totals 14 residues. V dropped 6 bases and J dropped 3 bases, with 15 bases sitting between them. CDR1 and CDR2 from the germline V gene are MNHNY and SVGAGI (reference sequence). The CDR3 region is CASRYEGGDYEQYF. The DNA of the CDR3 is TGTGCCAGCAGATACGAGGGAGGCGACTACGAGCAGTACTTC.

This rearrangement joins TRBV28 to TRBJ1-4, with 11 bases matching TRBD1. V lost 4 bases to trimming and J lost 8 bases; unmatched junction nucleotides: 6. This CDR3 has 15 residues. The V gene's germline CDR1 is MDHEN and CDR2 SYDVKM. CDR3 sequence: CASSWVGQGEEKLFF. In DNA, the CDR3 is TGTGCCAGCAGTTGGGTGGGACAGGGGGAAGAAAAACTGTTTTTT.

V usage is TRBV5-1 and J usage is TRBJ1-1; TRBD1 agrees at 7 bases. This CDR3 comprises 18 residues. V trimming: 3 bases; J trimming: 1 base; junction bases outside the gene matches: 15. Germline assignment: CDR1 SGHRS and CDR2 YFSETQ. CDR3 protein: CASSWPGDSPSPNTEAFF. CDR3 in DNA: TGCGCCAGCAGCTGGCCGGGGGACAGCCCTTCGCCGAACACTGAAGCTTTCTTT.

The chain carries TRBV7-6 and TRBJ2-2, with a weak D call TRBD1 (7 bases). The CDR3 contains 16 residues. V was cut by 1 base and J by 2 bases, with 11 bases left in between. In germline, CDR1 is SGHVS, CDR2 FNYEAQ. CDR3 DNA sequence: TGTGCCAGCAGCTTAGGGCAGGGGGGTAACACCGGGGAGCTGTTTTTT. Amino acids: CASSLGQGGNTGELFF.

The chain carries TRBV28 and TRBJ1-1, with TRBD1 matching over 7 bases. After removal of 1 base from V and 4 bases from J, the junction contained 15 bases not matched to a gene. The CDR3 is made up of 18 amino acids. Germline-derived CDR1 and CDR2 are MDHEN and SYDVKM. Written as DNA, the CDR3 is TGTGCCAGCAGTTTATTATTAGGGCAGGGGGTTCGGAGCACTGAAGCTTTCTTT. Protein sequence: CASSLLLGQGVRSTEAFF.

The J gene is TRBJ2-5, the V gene TRBV4-2; TRBD2 matches at 9 bases. From germline, CDR1 is LGHNA and CDR2 YNFKEQ. Losses at the gene ends were 1 base for V and 3 bases for J; bases not matched to a gene: 6. The CDR3 is 16 amino acids. The CDR3 bases are TGTGCCAGCAGCCAAGGGTCTGCGGGGGGGGAAGAGACCCAGTACTTC. This sequence encodes CASSQGSAGGEETQYF.

The chain employs TRBV11-2 and TRBJ1-3; a possible D gene is TRBD1 (5 bases). This CDR3 contains 18 residues. From germline, CDR1 is SGHAT and CDR2 FQNNGV. Trimming cost V 3 bases and J 0 bases, with 18 bases left between them. The CDR3 region is CASSFLGGTVSSGNTIYF. CDR3 nucleotide sequence: TGTGCCAGCAGCTTCTTAGGAGGGACGGTTAGCTCTGGAAACACCATATATTTT.

By frequency in the sample, this clone is medium-sized. This chain connects TRBV2 to TRBJ2-7, with unresolved D. The germline V gene encodes CDR1 SNHLY and CDR2 FYNNEI. The V gene lost 3 bases and the J gene lost 6 bases, with 12 bases spanning the gap. This CDR3 region has 13 residues. CDR3 sequence (DNA): TGTGCCAGCAGTGACGTCAGTCTAGTCGAGCAGTACTTC. It yields the protein CASSDVSLVEQYF.

This chain links TRBV4-2 with TRBJ1-2; D might be TRBD1 (6 bases). Germline CDR1 LGHNA, CDR2 YNFKEQ. Trimming stripped 0 bases from V and 3 bases from J, with 11 bases between. The CDR3 has 15 residues. For the CDR3, the DNA is TGTGCCAGCAGCCAAGAAATAGGGGGGTACTATGGCTACACCTTC. Its translation: CASSQEIGGYYGYTF.

The rearrangement uses TRBV28 and TRBJ1-5; 7 positions agree with TRBD1. V gave up 5 bases and J gave up 2 bases; unmatched junction bases: 6. This CDR3 is 15 amino acids long. CDR1 is MDHEN and CDR2 is SYDVKM in the germline V gene. The CDR3, as DNA: TGTGCCAGCAGTCGACATCAGGGGGGCAATCAGCCCCAGCATTTT. Translating it yields CASSRHQGGNQPQHF.

The chain has TRBV6-5 and TRBJ1-2; no reliable D call. Trimming left V 0 bases short and J 3 bases short, with 11 bases between. The CDR3 totals 15 residues. Looked up from germline, CDR1 is MNHEY and CDR2 is SVGAGI. This chain's CDR3 is CASSYSILQDYGYTF. The CDR3 DNA follows: TGTGCCAGCAGTTACTCGATTTTGCAGGACTATGGCTACACCTTC.

The rearrangement links TRBV4-3 to TRBJ2-2; D perhaps matches TRBD2 (5 bases). This CDR3 is built from 16 residues. From germline, CDR1 is LGHNA and CDR2 YSLEER. Trimming stripped 6 bases from V and 3 bases from J, with 17 bases between. CDR3 in DNA: TGCGCCAGCAGTAGCGTTTCCTACCGCGACACCGGGGAGCTGTTTTTT. It encodes CASSSVSYRDTGELFF.

CDR3 sequence reads: CASTLLGAGAFF. For the CDR3, the DNA is TGTGCCAGCACCCTGCTGGGGGCAGGAGCTTTCTTT. The genes are TRBV5-6 and TRBJ1-1; weak D call: TRBD1 (6 bases). Trimming removed 6 bases from V and 10 bases from J, with 16 bases in between. CDR1 is SGHDT, CDR2 YYEEEE, per germline. The CDR3 runs 12 residues.

The chain carries TRBV6-1 and TRBJ1-5; maybe TRBD1 (6 bases). The length of the CDR3 is 17 residues. Looked up from germline, CDR1 is MNHNS and CDR2 is SASEGT. Trimming took 2 bases from V and 0 from J, leaving 14 bases between them. Written as DNA, the CDR3 is TGTGCCAGCAGTGAATTCAGGGGTCCCTATAGCAATCAGCCCCAGCATTTT. Amino acids: CASSEFRGPYSNQPQHF.

The gene calls are TRBV4-2 and TRBJ2-1, with D tentatively TRBD2 (6 bases). V was pared by 1 base and J by 4 bases, with 11 bases between. The length of the CDR3 is 15 residues. The germline CDR1 and CDR2 sequences are LGHNA and YNFKEQ. CDR3 DNA sequence: TGTGCCAGCAGCCAAGTGGGGACTGGATACAATGAGCAGTTCTTC. It encodes CASSQVGTGYNEQFF.

A few counts support this clone. The chain recombines TRBV6-5 with TRBJ1-1, with 8 nucleotides matching TRBD1. Per the germline V gene, CDR1 is MNHEY and CDR2 is SVGAGI. This CDR3 is 14 amino acids long. J gave up 3 bases and V 5 bases, and 5 bases lay outside the gene matches. The CDR3 is CASSRTGLDTEAFF. The CDR3 DNA reads as TGTGCCAGCAGTAGGACAGGGCTTGACACTGAAGCTTTCTTT.

The chain couples TRBV18 to TRBJ1-4; weak D call: TRBD1 (6 bases). Trimming left V 2 bases short and J 0 bases short, with 7 bases between. Germline values: CDR1 KGHSH, CDR2 LQKENI. The CDR3 totals 15 residues. This CDR3 reads CASSPNRATNEKLFF. The DNA for the CDR3 is TGTGCCAGCTCACCAAACAGGGCAACTAATGAAAAACTGTTTTTT. Full variable domain (rest looked up from reference TRBV18 and TRBJ1-4): NAGVMQNPRHLVRRRGQEARLRCSPMKGHSHVYWYRQLPEEGLKFMVYLQKENIIDESGMPKERFSAEFPKEGPSILRIQQVVRGDSAAYFCASSPNRATNEKLFFGSGTQLSVL.

The chain employs TRBV7-9 and TRBJ1-5, with TRBD1 matching 8 bases. V was pared by 4 bases and J by 2 bases, with 1 base of the junction left unmatched. Looked up from germline, CDR1 is SEHNR and CDR2 is FQNEAQ (reference sequence). The CDR3 runs 14 residues. The CDR3 DNA follows: TGTGCCAGCAGCTCGGGACAGGGCAATCAGCCCCAGCATTTT. Protein: CASSSGQGNQPQHF.

CDR3 region: CASRGGSNYGYTF. CDR3 nucleotide sequence: TGTGCCAGCAGAGGGGGATCTAACTATGGCTACACCTTC. V is TRBV2 and J is TRBJ1-2, with D possibly being TRBD1 (6 bases). The CDR3 has 13 residues. Germline CDR1 and CDR2: SNHLY and FYNNEI. Between the trimmed V and J ends, which lost 6 bases and 0 bases, there was a span of 8 bases.

The chain carries TRBV2 and TRBJ1-6; D ambiguous. This CDR3 has 12 amino acids. The V and J ends lost 3 bases and 14 bases respectively, with 11 bases between them. The germline gives CDR1 SNHLY, CDR2 FYNNEI. CDR3 bases: TGTGCCAGCAGTGAGAGTGGCAGGACCCTCCACTTT. Its translation is CASSESGRTLHF.

This chain connects TRBV12-3 or TRBV12-4 to TRBJ2-7; 11 nucleotides match TRBD2. Losses at the gene ends were 6 bases for V and 5 bases for J; bases not matched to a gene: 3. The CDR3 contains 13 residues. The CDR3 reads CASRLAGVHEQYF. CDR3 coding DNA: TGTGCCAGCAGACTAGCGGGAGTACACGAGCAGTACTTC.

This rearrangement joins TRBV7-2 to TRBJ2-3, with D perhaps being TRBD1 or TRBD2 (6 bases each). Germline loops: CDR1 SGHTA, CDR2 FQGNSA. Between the trimmed V and J ends, which lost 2 bases and 6 bases, there was a span of 18 bases. CDR3 length: 16 residues. The CDR3 DNA reads TGTGCCAGCAGCTTATTAGGGGGAGGATCACATGATACGCAGTATTTT. It encodes CASSLLGGGSHDTQYF. The full variable domain, in which reference TRBV7-2 and TRBJ2-3 provide the parts outside the CDR3, is GAGVSQSPSNKVTEKGKDVELRCDPISGHTALYWYRQSLGQGLEFLIYFQGNSAPDKSGLPSDRFSAERTGGSVSTLTIQRTQQEDSAVYLCASSLLGGGSHDTQYFGPGTRLTVL.

The gene calls are TRBV28 and TRBJ2-3; 7 nucleotides agree with TRBD2. The ends lost 7 bases at V and 1 base at J; junction bases unmatched: 8. This CDR3 is built from 15 residues. Germline lookup yields CDR1 MDHEN and CDR2 SYDVKM. As DNA, the CDR3 is TGTGCCAGCACCCCGAGCGGGGACGGCACAGATACGCAGTATTTT. Its translation is CASTPSGDGTDTQYF.

The chain uses TRBV6-5 and TRBJ1-5, with D perhaps matching TRBD1 (5 bases). V dropped 4 bases and J dropped 1 base, with 8 bases sitting between them. This CDR3 contains 14 residues. Germline loops: CDR1 MNHEY, CDR2 SVGAGI. CDR3 DNA: TGTGCCAGCAGTTTCGGGGACAGCAATCAGCCCCAGCATTTT. Translation gives CASSFGDSNQPQHF.